Listed here is a single TCR beta chain. Which antigen it targets is not known. Base quality data are lacking; no much larger clone is found one base away. This sample also contains other DNA sequences that code for the same CDR3. Sequences MNHEY (CDR1) and SMNVEV (CDR2) are obtained from the germline V gene (reference sequence). Trimming accounts for 6 bases at V and 4 bases at J, while the number of junction bases matched to no gene is 6. There are 14 amino acids in the CDR3, from cysteine to phenylalanine inclusive. Only CDR3 DNA remains: 42 bases, in frame from the first base. The source of the sample is a study of shared clonotypes between healthy human individuals (dated by TCRdb to 2018 to 2020). Background on the whole study: Three men and two women, aged 18 to 49 years, made up the cohort. For each donor, CD4 naive and CD4 memory were each given three plates, CD8 naive was given two plates, and CD8 memory was given one plate. The study deeply sequenced blood TCR repertoires of 5 or 6 healthy adults to estimate repertoire size and the extent of clonotype sharing between individuals. Different laboratories and diverse techniques were used to prepare libraries and sequence TCR repertoires, to increase sequencing depth and limit assay-specific biases. Each donor's leukapheresis produced roughly between roughly 0.94 and 9.5 billion PBMCs. Study-wide conclusions, independent of this receptor: Incomplete sequencing was indicated by rarefaction of sorted-subset datasets, despite the large sequencing depth. Because the study included a small number of donors, the genetic and exposure-history diversity represented was limited. Pairwise subsampling led to the expectation that sequencing depth would affect the degree of clonotype sharing among donors. About 4.5% of naive CD4, 3% to 4% of naive CD8, approximately 2% of memory CD4, and about 0.4% of memory CD8 clonotypes were shared across four donors. Sampling was limited to blood, and TCR repertoires in tissue likely differ from TCR repertoires in blood. Compared with non-shared clonotypes, the clonotypes found in all four sorted-subset donors had higher generation probabilities. Naive subsets generally had larger estimated clonotype richness than memory subsets did.

Using the deep immunoSEQ assay, multiplex PCR amplified TCR CDR3 regions from genomic DNA. Genomic DNA extracted from each cell subset was distributed evenly over all wells of several immunoSEQ 96-well plates, and each plate served as one replicate. For sorted subsets, each replicate PCR was loaded with about 0.2 ug genomic DNA, equivalent to some 27,000 T cell genomes. Purified libraries were quantified with a Qubit 3.0 fluorometer, sized on a Bioanalyzer 2100, and re-quantified with the KAPA Library Quantification kit. Each immunoSEQ 96-well plate was sequenced on its own single-read 150-cycle Illumina NextSeq 550 flow cell. The authors' pipeline ran thus. Because the immunoSEQ output included only junctional sequences and no quality scores, the filtering could not be the same as the filtering used for full-length reads. Sequences were annotated with PyIR, a Python wrapper for IgBLAST v1.9, and V/J genes and CDR3 were assigned using IMGT germline references. Any read was removed if the V/J assignment was weak (E-value above 1e-6), the CDR3 was missing, or the read contained stop codons, out-of-frame junctions, or ambiguous translated residues. V3J clonotypes were defined as sequences sharing the same inferred V gene, J gene, and CDR3 amino acid sequence. Percentage overlap between repertoires was computed as shared unique clonotypes divided by the size of the smaller repertoire. Three approaches were used to assess repertoire richness: RTK rarefaction, the Chao1 estimator, and Recon v2.1 estimates of unobserved clonotypes. For all TCRbeta clonotypes obtained by the gDNA method from four donors, generation probabilities were computed with OLGA. TCRdb's version of the immuneACCESS table is confined to in-frame rearrangements and falls short of the full clone set. An unresolved V gene accounts for under half of the shortfall where checked; the remainder is of unknown origin. D and trimming were read from the DNA, whereas the V and J calls and clone size are those reported in that table. Counted in this sample were 1.5 million to 2.5 million clones; about 95% of them appeared once. Together, the top ten hold roughly 1.2% of the sample.

CD8 naive samples consisted of CD45RO-negative cells that were positively selected for CCR7, yielding a CD45RA+CCR7+ population without TemRA cells. The donors were healthy, HIV-negative adults with no recently reported acute infections or vaccinations. Only Caucasian adults living in Nashville, Tennessee, USA were represented among the donors. Blood was collected by leukapheresis, and PBMCs were isolated by Ficoll-Histopaque density gradient centrifugation and then cryopreserved in liquid nitrogen vapor phase. Analytical flow cytometry was used to check the purity and quantity of every magnetically sorted T cell population. Genomic DNA was isolated from every sorted fraction and measured by UV absorbance on a Nanodrop 2000c.

Sequenced sample: naive CD8+ T cells sorted from blood. The cell subset or site label here, explained by the study, means: CD45RA+CCR7+. The sequence links TRBV27 to TRBJ1-1, with 9 middle bases fitting TRBD1. This clonotype was sampled from a young man in good health. The CDR3 in this case is CASSSGQGSTEAFF. The DNA sequence reads TGTGCCAGCAGCTCCGGACAGGGGAGCACTGAAGCTTTCTTT.